The 10 T cell receptor beta chains below come from one sample, sequenced in a study of blood T cell repertoires in COVID-19. Clones were read by immunoSEQ multiplex PCR, and TCRdb kept only the in-frame ones, dropping some. The repertoire holds a few hundred thousand clones, with about 90% as singletons. The sequenced sample was peripheral blood. These receptor sequences come from a woman between 40 and 55 years old with acute or convalescent COVID-19.

The V and J genes are TRBV19 and TRBJ2-3; 10 bases are a match to TRBD2. This CDR3 has 16 residues. The V and J ends lost 5 bases and 3 bases, in that order; junction bases with no gene match: 8. CDR1 is LNHDA and CDR2 is SQIVND in the germline V gene (reference sequence). This CDR3 is CASSSQAGGYTDTQYF. The CDR3 region has the DNA TGTGCCAGTAGTTCCCAAGCGGGGGGGTATACAGATACGCAGTATTTT. The full variable domain, with the rest looked up from reference TRBV19 and TRBJ2-3, is DGGITQSPKYLFRKEGQNVTLSCEQNLNHDAMYWYRQDPGQGLRLIYYSQIVNDFQKGDIAEGYSVSREKKESFPLTVTSAQKNPTAFYLCASSSQAGGYTDTQYFGPGTRLTVL.

The rearrangement uses TRBV5-1 and TRBJ2-5, with D perhaps TRBD2 (6 bases). The CDR3 runs to 15 residues. Germline-derived CDR1 and CDR2 are SGHRS and YFSETQ. The V end was cut by 4 bases, the J end by 5 bases, with 18 bases between. The CDR3 sequence is CASSVGRRLRETQYF. DNA for the CDR3: TGCGCCAGCAGCGTCGGGAGACGCCTTAGGGAGACCCAGTACTTC.

The chain links TRBV6-4 to TRBJ1-2, with D perhaps matching TRBD1 (5 bases). With 0 bases removed from V and 4 bases from J, the gap between germline ends came to 9 bases. This CDR3 has 14 residues. Germline lookup yields CDR1 MRHNA and CDR2 SNTAGT. CDR3 sequence (DNA): TGTGCCAGCAGTGACTCGACAGTATCCTATGGCTACACCTTC. This gives the protein CASSDSTVSYGYTF.

The V gene is TRBV30, the J gene TRBJ1-2; 7 bases line up with TRBD1. Germline lookup yields CDR1 GTSNPN and CDR2 SVGIG (reference sequence). This CDR3 is built from 14 residues. V lost 2 bases, J lost 0 bases, and 3 bases stayed unmatched. CDR3 DNA sequence: TGTGCCTGGAGTAGACAGGGAGCTAACTATGGCTACACCTTC. It encodes CAWSRQGANYGYTF. Complete variable domain (other parts from reference TRBV30 and TRBJ1-2): SQTIHQWPATLVQPVGSPLSLECTVEGTSNPNLYWYRQAAGRGLQLLFYSVGIGQISSEVPQNLSASRPQDRQFILSSKKLLLSDSGFYLCAWSRQGANYGYTFGSGTRLTVV.

In its sample, this clone was seen once. The rearrangement uses TRBV2 and TRBJ2-7; maybe TRBD1 (6 bases). Germline V gene data show CDR1 as SNHLY and CDR2 as FYNNEI. The CDR3 spans 14 residues. V lost 3 bases, J lost 4 bases, and 13 bases lay in between. In DNA, the CDR3 is TGTGCCAGCAGTGACCACAGGGTAGGGTACGAGCAGTACGTC. This encodes CASSDHRVGYEQYV.

This rearrangement joins TRBV19 to TRBJ2-1; weak D call: TRBD2 (6 bases). CDR1 and CDR2 (germline): LNHDA, SQIVND (reference sequence). Trimming cost V 6 bases and J 7 bases, with 10 bases left between them. CDR3 length: 12 amino acids. This CDR3 reads CASRWGRNEQFF. The CDR3 bases are TGTGCCAGTAGATGGGGGAGGAATGAGCAGTTCTTC.

V is TRBV25-1 and J is TRBJ2-5, with 7 bases aligning to TRBD1. The germline V gene has CDR1 MGHDK and CDR2 SYGVNS. This CDR3 contains 18 residues. The ends lost 6 bases at V and 2 bases at J; junction bases unmatched: 18. The CDR3 is CASSHAPQGHLGQETQYF. Here the CDR3 DNA reads TGTGCCAGCAGCCACGCACCACAGGGGCACCTCGGGCAAGAGACCCAGTACTTC.

The chain combines TRBV4-1 with TRBJ1-3; 10 bases are a match to TRBD1. V lost 4 bases to trimming and J lost 7 bases; unmatched junction nucleotides: 4. Germline V lookup: CDR1 MGHRA, CDR2 YSYEKL. This CDR3 contains 14 residues. CDR3: CASSLDRGLNTIYF. The CDR3 DNA reads TGCGCCAGCAGCCTAGACAGGGGGCTGAACACCATATATTTT.

J is TRBJ2-1 and V is TRBV9, with 11 bases aligning to TRBD1. Germline CDR1 SGDLS, CDR2 YYNGEE. With 2 bases clipped from V and 6 bases from J, the junction kept 4 bases outside the gene matches. This CDR3 spans 15 amino acids. CDR3 coding DNA: TGTGCCAGCAGCGTTGGGACAGGGGGTGTCAATGAGCAGTTCTTC. Translating it yields CASSVGTGGVNEQFF.

The V call is TRBV7-9, the J call TRBJ1-6; perhaps TRBD1 as D (5 bases). Germline CDR1 is SEHNR and CDR2 is FQNEAQ (reference sequence). V was clipped by 3 bases and J by 9 bases, with 15 bases between them. The CDR3 totals 15 residues. CDR3 sequence (DNA): TGTGCCAGCAGCTTTGGTGTAGGGGAAATTTCACCCCTCCACTTT. Translating it yields CASSFGVGEISPLHF.